A selection of T cell receptor beta chains follows, all from one sample in a study of T cell responses to AZD1222 COVID-19 vaccine. Measured with immunoSEQ multiplex PCR; TCRdb has only the in-frame clones, and not every one. The sample yields about 190,000 clones, approximately 92% seen once. The input for sequencing was peripheral blood, taken 28 days after the second dose of the MenACWY control vaccine. The receptors shown here come from an adult who received the MenACWY meningococcal vaccine as a control. The conserved cysteine and the conserved F or W are not part of the CDR3 here. Clone size, where shown, is once, few, many, or a class for clones that have expanded.

j_call: TRBJ2-7
clone_size: NA
v_call: TRBV23-1
cdr3_aa: ASSQYRRLGLAGEGNEQY

j_call: TRBJ2-6
clone_size: NA
v_call: TRBV4-1
cdr3_aa: ASRLTEGLGANVLT

j_call: TRBJ1-2
clone_size: NA
v_call: TRBV28
cdr3_aa: ASRTPRGAGYGYT

j_call: TRBJ1-4
clone_size: NA
v_call: TRBV18
cdr3_aa: ASSLNQGADEKLF

j_call: TRBJ2-3
clone_size: NA
v_call: TRBV24-1
cdr3_aa: ATSRLALSTDTQY

j_call: TRBJ2-3
clone_size: NA
v_call: TRBV15
cdr3_aa: ATSRDSQRDTQY

j_call: TRBJ1-4
clone_size: NA
v_call: TRBV3-1/TRBV3-2
cdr3_aa: ASSHGTVGGKLF

j_call: TRBJ1-6
clone_size: NA
v_call: TRBV27
cdr3_aa: ASTYRQGRSPLH

j_call: TRBJ1-2
clone_size: NA
v_call: TRBV12-3/TRBV12-4
cdr3_aa: ATTGQGWTSYT

j_call: TRBJ2-1
clone_size: NA
v_call: TRBV10-1
cdr3_aa: ASSLRYLNPGLAGGPVSYNEQF

j_call: TRBJ1-1
clone_size: NA
v_call: TRBV6-5
cdr3_aa: ASSLQGPGEAF

j_call: TRBJ2-1
clone_size: NA
v_call: TRBV6-2/TRBV6-3
cdr3_aa: ASSYSGRVYNEQF

j_call: TRBJ1-4
clone_size: NA
v_call: TRBV30
cdr3_aa: AWSVQTEKLF

j_call: TRBJ2-2
clone_size: NA
v_call: TRBV6-2/TRBV6-3
cdr3_aa: ASSYSGVNTGELF

j_call: TRBJ1-1
clone_size: NA
v_call: TRBV3-1/TRBV3-2
cdr3_aa: ASLTRGAGEAF

j_call: TRBJ1-2
clone_size: NA
v_call: TRBV28
cdr3_aa: ASSHHDRVDGYT

j_call: TRBJ1-5
clone_size: NA
v_call: TRBV30
cdr3_aa: AWGDRLNQPQH

j_call: TRBJ2-7
clone_size: NA
v_call: TRBV11-2
cdr3_aa: ASSARDYHEQY

j_call: TRBJ1-4
clone_size: NA
v_call: TRBV4-3
cdr3_aa: ASSQGTGTRSWEKLF

j_call: TRBJ2-4
clone_size: NA
v_call: TRBV5-4
cdr3_aa: ASSSLTGAKNIQY

j_call: TRBJ2-1
clone_size: NA
v_call: TRBV2
cdr3_aa: ASSEAGEVF

j_call: TRBJ2-1
clone_size: NA
v_call: TRBV27
cdr3_aa: ASSVRGTSGHSSYNEQF

j_call: TRBJ2-7
clone_size: NA
v_call: TRBV4-1
cdr3_aa: ASSQGSDGWYEQY

j_call: TRBJ1-5
clone_size: NA
v_call: TRBV28
cdr3_aa: ASSLSGRGEPQH

j_call: TRBJ1-1
clone_size: NA
v_call: TRBV5-1
cdr3_aa: ASSLVQKGDTEAF

j_call: TRBJ1-4
clone_size: few
v_call: TRBV6-2/TRBV6-3
cdr3_aa: ASSRQGTTNEKLF

j_call: TRBJ2-5
clone_size: NA
v_call: TRBV28
cdr3_aa: ASSYPGTSQETQY

j_call: TRBJ1-5
clone_size: NA
v_call: TRBV27
cdr3_aa: ASRGGIAQPQH

j_call: TRBJ1-5
clone_size: NA
v_call: TRBV3-1/TRBV3-2
cdr3_aa: ASSPGQGAGQPQH

j_call: TRBJ2-5
clone_size: NA
v_call: TRBV10-3
cdr3_aa: ATSGGGGETQY

j_call: TRBJ2-3
clone_size: NA
v_call: TRBV6-5
cdr3_aa: ASSYAGLRDTQY

j_call: TRBJ2-1
clone_size: NA
v_call: TRBV7-3
cdr3_aa: ASSLGLEGNEQF

j_call: TRBJ2-2
clone_size: NA
v_call: TRBV7-2
cdr3_aa: ASSLAGGQTGELF

j_call: TRBJ2-2
clone_size: NA
v_call: TRBV27
cdr3_aa: ASSLRTGGRGGELF

j_call: TRBJ2-2
clone_size: NA
v_call: TRBV5-1
cdr3_aa: ASSLGRGRNTGELF

j_call: TRBJ1-2
clone_size: NA
v_call: TRBV5-5
cdr3_aa: ASSRDGANYGYT

j_call: TRBJ2-1
clone_size: NA
v_call: TRBV15
cdr3_aa: ATSRGGGDYNEQF

j_call: TRBJ1-3
clone_size: NA
v_call: TRBV28
cdr3_aa: ASSLTRVRPGNTIY

j_call: TRBJ2-7
clone_size: once
v_call: TRBV11-3
cdr3_aa: ASSLEGTGVDHEQY

j_call: TRBJ1-2
clone_size: NA
v_call: TRBV30
cdr3_aa: AWNFGGTPYGYT